The 18 T cell receptor beta chains reported below all come from one sample, sequenced in a study of blood T cell repertoires in COVID-19. Only in-frame clones appear in the TCRdb table, and some are missing; sequencing was by immunoSEQ multiplex PCR. The profile shows 250,000 or so clones, around nine tenths of them singletons. The sample was peripheral blood. The receptors originated from a middle-aged man with active or convalescent COVID-19.

This clone appeared a single time. This chain connects TRBV5-6 to TRBJ2-2; D may be TRBD1 (5 bases). The germline CDR1 and CDR2 sequences are SGHDT and YYEEEE. There are 15 residues in the CDR3. V was pared by 2 bases and J by 4 bases, with 12 bases between. CDR3 DNA sequence: TGTGCCAGCAGCTTTGGGTCCAGGGCCACCGGGGAGCTGTTTTTT. Its protein is CASSFGSRATGELFF.

The rearrangement joins TRBV5-1 to TRBJ1-3; D is undetermined. This CDR3 is 15 amino acids long. The germline V gene encodes CDR1 SGHRS and CDR2 YFSETQ. With 2 bases removed from V and 1 base from J, the gap between germline ends came to 10 bases. The CDR3 sequence: CASSFRAGSGNTIYF. CDR3 nucleotides: TGCGCCAGCAGCTTCCGCGCCGGGTCTGGAAACACCATATATTTT.

This chain joins TRBV4-2 and TRBJ2-2, with 11 bases aligning to TRBD2. V was pared by 3 bases and J by 7 bases, with 4 bases of the junction left unmatched. The CDR3 sequence is 15 residues long. Germline assignment: CDR1 LGHNA and CDR2 YNFKEQ. In DNA, the CDR3 is TGTGCCAGCAGCCAGGCCGGGACTAGCGGCGGGGAGCTGTTTTTT. It is translated as CASSQAGTSGGELFF.

The chain recombines TRBV7-9 with TRBJ1-4, with a possible D match to TRBD1 (5 bases). The CDR3 extends over 16 amino acids. In germline, CDR1 is SEHNR, CDR2 FQNEAQ (reference sequence). Trimming removed 7 bases from V and 7 bases from J, with 22 bases in between. CDR3 DNA sequence: TGTGCCAGCACCCCAGGCGGGGGAGGAGGTGCTGAAAAACTGTTTTTT. Protein sequence: CASTPGGGGGAEKLFF.

This clone occurred a few times. V is TRBV7-3 and J is TRBJ2-1; 10 bases are shared with TRBD2. Germline CDR1 is SGHTA and CDR2 is FQGTGA. The ends lost 2 bases at V and 5 bases at J; junction bases unmatched: 12. CDR3 length: 18 residues. The CDR3 DNA follows: TGTGCCAGCAGCTTACGCCCTAGCGGGGGCCTAGGGGACAATGAGCAGTTCTTC. Amino acids: CASSLRPSGGLGDNEQFF.

The rearrangement links TRBV7-9 to TRBJ2-7; 12 nucleotides agree with TRBD1. Germline CDR1 SEHNR, CDR2 FQNEAQ (reference sequence). This CDR3 spans 17 amino acids. The junction had 11 bases not matched to a gene; V was cut back by 3 bases and J by 5 bases. The CDR3: CASSFAGTGGLGDEQYF. The CDR3 DNA follows: TGTGCCAGCAGCTTCGCCGGGACAGGGGGCCTCGGAGACGAGCAGTACTTC.

V gene TRBV19 combines with J gene TRBJ1-2; 8 bases map to TRBD1. In germline, CDR1 is LNHDA, CDR2 SQIVND (reference sequence). V lost 5 bases and J lost 6; bases outside the gene matches: 8. The CDR3 spans 14 residues. The CDR3 protein is CASSSGQGRDGYTF. In nucleotides, the CDR3 is TGTGCCAGTAGTTCTGGACAGGGAAGGGATGGCTACACCTTC. Based on the CDR3 plus reference TRBV19 and TRBJ1-2, the full variable domain is DGGITQSPKYLFRKEGQNVTLSCEQNLNHDAMYWYRQDPGQGLRLIYYSQIVNDFQKGDIAEGYSVSREKKESFPLTVTSAQKNPTAFYLCASSSGQGRDGYTFGSGTRLTVV.

This chain links TRBV30 with TRBJ1-5; perhaps TRBD1 as D (5 bases). V lost 0 bases to trimming and J lost 5 bases, with 11 bases between them. This CDR3 has 14 amino acids. The germline V gene has CDR1 GTSNPN and CDR2 SVGIG (reference sequence). As DNA, the CDR3 is TGTGCCTGGAGTGTTTCAGGGTTGGATCAGCCCCAGCATTTT. This sequence encodes CAWSVSGLDQPQHF.

This clone was counted once. This rearrangement joins TRBV9 to TRBJ2-7; 12 bases line up with TRBD2. Trimming removed 2 bases from V and 5 bases from J; junction bases left unmatched: 2. The CDR3 has 14 residues. Looked up from germline, CDR1 is SGDLS and CDR2 is YYNGEE. The CDR3 nucleotides are TGTGCCAGCAGCGTGACTAGCGGGAGCGACGAGCAGTACTTC. This encodes CASSVTSGSDEQYF.

This chain links TRBV19 with TRBJ2-1, with no clear D. Germline CDR1 and CDR2: LNHDA and SQIVND (reference sequence). This CDR3 contains 15 residues. V lost 3 bases to trimming and J lost 0 bases, with 9 bases between them. The CDR3 loop is CASSMLTGSYNEQFF. Written as DNA, the CDR3 is TGTGCCAGTAGTATGTTAACGGGCTCCTACAATGAGCAGTTCTTC.

V is TRBV11-2 and J is TRBJ1-2, with TRBD1 as a possible D gene (5 bases). The length of the CDR3 is 13 residues. The V end was cut by 0 bases, the J end by 4 bases, with 6 bases between. CDR1 is SGHAT, CDR2 FQNNGV, per germline. CDR3 in amino acids: CASSLEQAYGYTF. CDR3 bases: TGTGCCAGCAGCTTAGAACAGGCCTATGGCTACACCTTC.

The rearrangement joins TRBV11-2 to TRBJ2-3; the match to TRBD2 covers 8 bases. J lost 6 bases, V lost 5 bases, and 7 bases had no gene match. The CDR3 totals 14 residues. Germline CDR1 SGHAT, CDR2 FQNNGV. In DNA, the CDR3 is TGTGCCAGCAGCCTAAGCGGGGGTGTTGATACGCAGTATTTT. Residues: CASSLSGGVDTQYF.

The genes are TRBV5-1 and TRBJ2-7, with D possibly matching TRBD2 (5 bases). The CDR3 extends over 16 amino acids. The germline gives CDR1 SGHRS, CDR2 YFSETQ. Trimming took 3 bases from V and 7 from J, leaving 23 bases between them. The CDR3, as DNA: TGCGCCAGCAGCTATCCTCAAGACTACCCTTCGGGGGAGCAGTACTTC. Residues: CASSYPQDYPSGEQYF.

J is TRBJ2-7 and V is TRBV6-5; maybe TRBD2 (7 bases). Deletions cut 8 bases from V and 4 bases from J, with 21 bases between. The CDR3 totals 15 residues. Germline CDR1 MNHEY, CDR2 SVGAGI. As DNA, the CDR3 is TGTGCCAGCGGGGAGCGGGGCAGGGGCCTATACGAGCAGTACTTC. Translated: CASGERGRGLYEQYF.

The chain links TRBV5-6 to TRBJ1-1, with 7 bases identical to TRBD1. V trimming: 0 bases; J trimming: 6 bases; junction bases outside the gene matches: 2. The V gene's germline CDR1 is SGHDT and CDR2 YYEEEE. There are 13 residues in the CDR3. CDR3 sequence: CASSLAGTAEAFF. CDR3 DNA: TGTGCCAGCAGCTTGGCCGGGACAGCTGAAGCTTTCTTT.

This chain links TRBV9 with TRBJ2-5; 9 positions match TRBD1. This CDR3 spans 15 amino acids. Germline values: CDR1 SGDLS, CDR2 YYNGEE. The junction had 5 bases not matched to a gene; V was cut back by 0 bases and J by 5 bases. The CDR3 loop is CASSVGQGGRETQYF. In DNA form, the CDR3 reads TGTGCCAGCAGCGTAGGACAGGGGGGACGGGAGACCCAGTACTTC.

The chain carries TRBV6-9 and TRBJ1-5; TRBD1 might be the D (6 bases). The CDR3 extends over 13 amino acids. V gave up 4 bases and J gave up 7 bases, with 11 bases separating them. Germline V gene sequence: CDR1 MNHGY, CDR2 SVAAGI. The CDR3 spells CASSSDRSQPQHF. CDR3 nucleotides: TGTGCCAGCAGTTCAGACAGGAGCCAGCCCCAGCATTTT.

The rearrangement joins TRBV5-1 to TRBJ1-4, with a tentative D call TRBD1 (6 bases). Germline CDR1 and CDR2: SGHRS and YFSETQ. Trimming took off 5 bases at V and 4 bases at J, with 15 bases between the two ends. CDR3 length: 15 residues. The CDR3 DNA sequence: TGCGCCAGCAGTCAAAGGGGGGGCCATAATGAAAAACTGTTTTTT. Translation gives CASSQRGGHNEKLFF.